A single sample gave rise to the 23 T cell receptor beta chains below, sequenced in a study of long-term antiretroviral therapy in people with HIV. The immunoSEQ assay was v3.0, run at survey level. The data were produced by immunoSEQ multiplex PCR, yet TCRdb's version contains in-frame clones alone and is incomplete. The sample consists of about 35,000 clones, roughly 80% of them appearing once. The starting material was unsorted PBMCs, obtained 2 years after starting antiretroviral therapy. These receptors came from a woman in her forties or fifties with HIV.

The gene calls are TRBV7-3 and TRBJ2-5, with 7 bases matching TRBD1. This CDR3 contains 13 residues. Trimming at V came to 3 bases and at J to 5 bases, leaving 3 bases not matched to a gene. CDR1 and CDR2 from the germline V gene are SGHTA and FQGTGA. The CDR3 sequence: CASSFLQGETQYF. The CDR3 DNA reads as TGTGCCAGCAGCTTTCTACAGGGGGAGACCCAGTACTTC.

The chain couples TRBV6-1 to TRBJ2-2, with TRBD2 identical over 7 bases. Trimming cost V 6 bases and J 0 bases; bases outside gene matches: 1. The CDR3 sequence is 14 residues long. Germline-derived CDR1 and CDR2 are MNHNS and SASEGT. The CDR3 reads CASSLAANTGELFF. CDR3 nucleotide sequence: TGTGCCAGCAGCCTAGCGGCGAACACCGGGGAGCTGTTTTTT.

The V call is TRBV7-9, the J call TRBJ2-3; D remains unclear. Germline-derived CDR1 and CDR2 are SEHNR and FQNEAQ (reference sequence). The ends were cut back, 5 bases at V and 4 bases at J, with 10 bases in the middle. This CDR3 spans 13 amino acids. The CDR3 DNA is TGTGCCAGCAGCCCGATGGGCGCAGATACGCAGTATTTT. Its translation: CASSPMGADTQYF. Together with reference TRBV7-9 and TRBJ2-3, the CDR3 gives the full variable domain: DTGVSQNPRHKITKRGQNVTFRCDPISEHNRLYWYRQTLGQGPEFLTYFQNEAQLEKSRLLSDRFSAERPKGSFSTLEIQRTEQGDSAMYLCASSPMGADTQYFGPGTRLTVL.

The chain combines TRBV5-6 with TRBJ2-3; a weak D match, TRBD2 (6 bases). This CDR3 is built from 15 residues. Trimming left V 4 bases short and J 0 bases short, with 12 bases between. Per germline, CDR1 SGHDT and CDR2 YYEEEE. The CDR3 DNA reads as TGTGCCAGCAGCCCGACGGGACTCAGCACAGATACGCAGTATTTT. Encoded protein: CASSPTGLSTDTQYF.

This chain links TRBV18 with TRBJ2-5; D is undetermined. The CDR3 sequence is 12 residues long. V was shortened by 1 base and J by 4 bases, with 4 bases between the two germline ends. Germline CDR1 is KGHSH and CDR2 is LQKENI. The CDR3 DNA is TGTGCCAGCTCACCACTAGGAGAGACCCAGTACTTC. Amino acids: CASSPLGETQYF.

This clone was detected a few times. The rearrangement joins TRBV4-2 to TRBJ2-1; D ambiguous. The germline V and J ends were trimmed by 1 base and 1 base, with 11 bases remaining between them. This CDR3 is built from 16 residues. CDR1 is LGHNA, CDR2 YNFKEQ, per germline. CDR3 amino acids: CASSQGGPGSYNEQFF. CDR3 sequence (DNA): TGTGCCAGCAGCCAAGGGGGTCCTGGGTCCTACAATGAGCAGTTCTTC.

J is TRBJ2-3 and V is TRBV30; D is unresolved. The CDR3 runs to 12 residues. V shed 2 bases and J shed 10 bases, with 13 bases lying between them. The germline V gene encodes CDR1 GTSNPN and CDR2 SVGIG (reference sequence). The CDR3 nucleotides are TGTGCCTGGAGTTATGGGGAAGACGCGCAGTATTTT. Amino acid sequence: CAWSYGEDAQYF.

The gene calls are TRBV7-2 and TRBJ2-7, with D possibly matching TRBD1 (5 bases). V gave up 2 bases and J gave up 4 bases, with 9 bases separating them. CDR3 length equals 13 residues. CDR1 and CDR2 from the germline V gene are SGHTA and FQGNSA. CDR3 nucleotide sequence: TGTGCCAGCAGCTTACAACAGGCTTACGAGCAGTACGTC. Its translation is CASSLQQAYEQYV.

This chain joins TRBV7-8 and TRBJ1-1; D not resolved. This CDR3 has 15 residues. V lost 0 bases and J 0 bases, leaving 8 bases between the germline ends. CDR1 SGHVS and CDR2 FQNEAQ come from the germline V gene. The CDR3 nucleotides read TGTGCCAGCAGCTTAGCGGTTCCCATGAACACTGAAGCTTTCTTT. It codes for CASSLAVPMNTEAFF.

The CDR3 loop reads CASSLPPNYGYTF. CDR3 sequence (DNA): TGTGCCAGCTCACTACCGCCTAACTATGGCTACACCTTC. The J gene is TRBJ1-2, the V gene TRBV18; D is undetermined. Germline CDR1 and CDR2: KGHSH and LQKENI. The CDR3 sequence is 13 residues long. Trimming took off 4 bases at V and 0 bases at J, with 6 bases between the two ends.

The chain combines TRBV18 with TRBJ1-5; a possible D gene is TRBD1 (5 bases). The CDR3 sequence is 12 residues long. Trimming took 3 bases from V and 9 from J, leaving 9 bases between them. The V gene's germline CDR1 is KGHSH and CDR2 LQKENI. The CDR3 loop reads CASSPDSSPQHF. The CDR3 nucleotides read TGTGCCAGCTCACCCGACAGTTCGCCCCAGCATTTT. Drawing the rest from reference TRBV18 and TRBJ1-5, the complete variable domain is NAGVMQNPRHLVRRRGQEARLRCSPMKGHSHVYWYRQLPEEGLKFMVYLQKENIIDESGMPKERFSAEFPKEGPSILRIQQVVRGDSAAYFCASSPDSSPQHFGDGTRLSIL.

This chain links TRBV5-6 with TRBJ2-7; TRBD1 agrees at 7 bases. The V and J ends lost 3 bases and 2 bases, in that order; junction bases with no gene match: 5. CDR1 is SGHDT and CDR2 is YYEEEE in the germline V gene. The CDR3 extends over 14 amino acids. The CDR3 coding sequence is TGTGCCAGCAGCTCCGACAGGGTCCCCTACGAGCAGTACGTC. It translates to CASSSDRVPYEQYV.

The V call is TRBV10-3, the J call TRBJ1-2, with 10 positions matching TRBD1. The CDR3 is 15 residues long. Germline CDR1 reads ENHRY; CDR2 reads SYGVKD. V trimming: 6 bases; J trimming: 2 bases; junction bases outside the gene matches: 6. The CDR3 spells CAISSMDRGNYGYTF. The DNA of the CDR3 is TGTGCCATCAGCTCTATGGACAGGGGGAACTATGGCTACACCTTC.

The rearrangement links TRBV7-8 to TRBJ1-1; D unresolved. The V and J ends lost 2 bases and 0 bases respectively, with 4 bases between them. CDR1 and CDR2 (germline): SGHVS, FQNEAQ. The CDR3 is 13 residues long. CDR3 sequence (DNA): TGTGCCAGCAGCTTAAGCCTGAACACTGAAGCTTTCTTT. This encodes CASSLSLNTEAFF.

In its sample, this clone was seen a few times. J is TRBJ1-5 and V is TRBV27; D is unclear. The CDR3 sequence is 13 residues long. Germline CDR1 MNHEY, CDR2 SMNVEV (reference sequence). With 4 bases removed from V and 9 bases from J, the gap between germline ends came to 13 bases. In DNA form, the CDR3 reads TGTGCCAGCAGTTCAGTAATTCCACGGCCCCAGCATTTT. It yields the protein CASSSVIPRPQHF.

V gene TRBV5-6 combines with J gene TRBJ2-7; TRBD1 matches 9 bases. The V segment lost 0 bases and the J segment 4 bases; nucleotides outside the gene matches: 5. This CDR3 has 15 amino acids. Looked up from germline, CDR1 is SGHDT and CDR2 is YYEEEE. The CDR3, as DNA: TGTGCCAGCAGCTTGGTACAGGGGGCCTTGTACGAGCAGTACGTC. Its protein is CASSLVQGALYEQYV.

The chain joins TRBV6-1 to TRBJ2-7; TRBD2 matches 9 bases. Germline loops: CDR1 MNHNS, CDR2 SASEGT. This CDR3 spans 16 amino acids. J was trimmed by 1 base and V by 2 bases; bases with no gene match: 6. CDR3 sequence: CASSEFTSGFSYEQYF. In DNA form, the CDR3 reads TGTGCCAGCAGTGAATTCACTAGCGGGTTTTCCTACGAGCAGTACTTC.

This chain uses TRBV4-1 with TRBJ1-1; D not resolved. This CDR3 comprises 14 residues. Germline CDR1 and CDR2: MGHRA and YSYEKL. V lost 1 base, J lost 5 bases, and 11 bases lay in between. CDR3 amino acids: CASSQVGSRTEAFF. As DNA, the CDR3 is TGCGCCAGCAGCCAAGTCGGCTCGCGGACTGAAGCTTTCTTT.

This chain connects TRBV4-1 to TRBJ1-4; no clear D gene. The CDR3 extends over 15 amino acids. The V and J ends lost 3 bases and 11 bases respectively, with 19 bases between them. The germline gives CDR1 MGHRA, CDR2 YSYEKL. CDR3 protein: CASSQVGIAEMKLFF. The CDR3 DNA reads as TGCGCCAGCAGCCAGGTTGGGATTGCCGAAATGAAACTGTTTTTT.

J is TRBJ1-6 and V is TRBV6-6; 11 bases map to TRBD1. CDR3 length: 15 residues. Germline CDR1 reads MNHNY; CDR2 reads SVGAGI (reference sequence). Germline trimming cut 4 bases from V and 6 bases from J; bases unmatched to any gene: 2. CDR3 sequence (DNA): TGTGCCAGCAGTTCGGGACAGGGGGGTAATTCACCCCTCCACTTT. Amino acids: CASSSGQGGNSPLHF.

This clone was found a few times. This chain connects TRBV7-2 to TRBJ1-2; tentatively, D is TRBD1 (5 bases). The germline V gene encodes CDR1 SGHTA and CDR2 FQGNSA. This CDR3 is 15 amino acids long. Trimming took off 1 base at V and 8 bases at J, with 17 bases between the two ends. CDR3 residues: CASSLVAGEGNGYTF. The CDR3 DNA reads TGTGCCAGCAGCTTAGTCGCCGGTGAGGGGAACGGCTACACCTTC.

The chain links TRBV11-2 to TRBJ1-2; D is ambiguous. The germline gives CDR1 SGHAT, CDR2 FQNNGV. The CDR3 extends over 13 amino acids. The V and J ends lost 5 bases and 3 bases respectively, with 10 bases between them. The CDR3 nucleotides read TGTGCCAGCAGCCCAGATGGGTACTATGGCTACACCTTC. Translated: CASSPDGYYGYTF.

CDR3 in amino acids: CASSSGQGYEQYV. The CDR3 DNA is TGTGCCAGTAGTTCGGGACAGGGCTACGAGCAGTACGTC. The chain recombines TRBV19 with TRBJ2-7; 9 nucleotides align to TRBD1. This CDR3 contains 13 residues. The germline gives CDR1 LNHDA, CDR2 SQIVND (reference sequence). With V trimmed by 5 bases and J by 3 bases, 2 bases remained unmatched.